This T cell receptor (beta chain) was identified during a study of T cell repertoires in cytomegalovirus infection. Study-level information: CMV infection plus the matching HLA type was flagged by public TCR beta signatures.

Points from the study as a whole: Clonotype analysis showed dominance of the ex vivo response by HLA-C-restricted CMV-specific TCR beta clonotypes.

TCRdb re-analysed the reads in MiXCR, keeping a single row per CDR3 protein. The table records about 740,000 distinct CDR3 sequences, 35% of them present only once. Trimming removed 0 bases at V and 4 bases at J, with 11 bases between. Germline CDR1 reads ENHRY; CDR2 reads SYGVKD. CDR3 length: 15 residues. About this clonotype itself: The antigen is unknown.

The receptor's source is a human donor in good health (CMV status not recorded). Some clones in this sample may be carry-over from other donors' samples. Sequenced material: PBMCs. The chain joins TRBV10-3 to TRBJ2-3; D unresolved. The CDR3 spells CAISESPVRSDTQYF. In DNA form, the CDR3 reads TGTGCCATCAGTGAGTCGCCGGTCCGCTCAGATACGCAGTATTTT.